This T cell receptor (beta chain) comes out of a study of blood T cell repertoires in COVID-19. Study details: The cDNA or gDNA used as material had been derived from T cells, B-cell-depleted T cells, or PBMCs.

Sequencing used immunoSEQ multiplex PCR; TCRdb keeps in-frame clones, though not all of them. The sample carries more than 85,000 clones, 70% to 90% recorded once. The material sequenced was peripheral blood. This TCR was recovered from a human donor in a cohort sampled during active COVID-19.

Here the CDR3 reads CASRDRGSGANVLTF. As DNA, the CDR3 is TGTGCCAGTAGGGACAGGGGGTCTGGGGCCAACGTCCTGACTTTC. V usage is TRBV19 and J usage is TRBJ2-6; 10 bases map to TRBD1. From germline, CDR1 is LNHDA and CDR2 SQIVND (reference sequence). This CDR3 region has 15 residues. J gave up 1 base and V 6 bases, and 0 bases lay outside the gene matches.